These 18 T cell receptor beta chains were sequenced from one sample in a study of cytomegalovirus exposure and HLA in healthy donors. PCR was performed using 60 Vbeta and 13 Jbeta primers. Using immunoSEQ multiplex PCR, the repertoire was profiled, and TCRdb retains in-frame clones only, with some absent. The sample gives some 180,000 clones, 70% to 85% of which show up once; around 1.2% is in the top ten. The sample comprised PBMCs. These receptors all stem from a girl aged 2 to 9 in good health and CMV-seropositive.

This sequence joins TRBV19 and TRBJ1-2; no clear D. The CDR3 sequence is 12 residues long. From germline, CDR1 is LNHDA and CDR2 SQIVND (reference sequence). The V end was cut by 3 bases, the J end by 11 bases, with 13 bases between. The CDR3 DNA reads TGTGCCAGTAGTATGGTGAAGGGAGAGTACACCTTC. Translating gives CASSMVKGEYTF.

This clone is a singleton in its sample. The gene calls are TRBV6-6 and TRBJ1-5; no reliable D call. The CDR3 covers 14 residues. Per germline, CDR1 MNHNY and CDR2 SVGAGI (reference sequence). Trimming removed 8 bases at V and 7 bases at J, with 18 bases between. The CDR3 reads CASEDLRAYQPQHF. In nucleotides, the CDR3 is TGTGCCAGCGAGGACTTACGTGCCTACCAGCCCCAGCATTTT.

This clone occurred once. This rearrangement joins TRBV27 to TRBJ1-2, with TRBD1 matching 7 bases. CDR3 size: 16 residues. With V trimmed by 3 bases and J by 0 bases, 7 bases remained unmatched. Germline assignment: CDR1 MNHEY and CDR2 SMNVEV (reference sequence). The CDR3 DNA reads as TGTGCCAGCAGTTTTGACAGGGAAGCGGCTAACTATGGCTACACCTTC. Amino acids: CASSFDREAANYGYTF.

V and J are TRBV21-1 and TRBJ2-7; TRBD2, the table's D call, was not compared with the DNA. TRBV21-1 is an annotated pseudogene. The CDR3 spans 16 residues. The CDR3 DNA sequence: TGTGCCAGCACCTCCTCCGCTGGGAGGTTACCCTACGAGCAGTACTTC. Residues: CASTSSAGRLPYEQYF.

J is TRBJ1-5 and V is TRBV7-8; no definite D call. The germline V gene encodes CDR1 SGHVS and CDR2 FQNEAQ. V was clipped by 1 base and J by 6 bases, with 13 bases between them. CDR3 length: 15 residues. CDR3 nucleotides: TGTGCCAGCAGCTTAGGGGCGGGTGGTGGTCAGCCCCAGCATTTT. Its protein product is CASSLGAGGGQPQHF.

The chain carries TRBV30 and TRBJ2-1, with 10 bases fitting TRBD2. The CDR3 contains 18 residues. Germline V gene sequence: CDR1 GTSNPN, CDR2 SVGIG (reference sequence). J was trimmed by 10 bases and V by 1 base; bases with no gene match: 19. The CDR3 loop reads CAWSAGRAGGSALREQFF. In nucleotides, the CDR3 is TGTGCCTGGAGTGCAGGGAGAGCGGGGGGGTCTGCCTTACGGGAGCAGTTCTTC.

The chain is built from TRBV7-7 and TRBJ2-1; 7 bases fit TRBD1. Germline assignment: CDR1 SSHAT and CDR2 FNYEAQ (reference sequence). The CDR3 contains 14 residues. Losses at the gene ends were 2 bases for V and 6 bases for J; bases not matched to a gene: 4. The CDR3 loop reads CASSLTGEGNEQFF. CDR3 coding DNA: TGTGCCAGCAGCTTAACAGGGGAAGGCAATGAGCAGTTCTTC.

V and J are TRBV5-6 and TRBJ2-3; D perhaps matches TRBD2 (7 bases). V gave up 2 bases and J gave up 4 bases, with 17 bases separating them. CDR1 and CDR2 from the germline V gene are SGHDT and YYEEEE. The CDR3 runs to 16 residues. CDR3 nucleotide sequence: TGTGCCAGCAGCTTTAATGGGGGGGGGCCACCAGATACGCAGTATTTT. As protein: CASSFNGGGPPDTQYF.

This chain uses TRBV5-1 with TRBJ2-5; 10 bases are shared with TRBD2. CDR1 SGHRS and CDR2 YFSETQ come from the germline V gene. CDR3 length equals 16 residues. The V segment lost 2 bases and the J segment 5 bases; nucleotides outside the gene matches: 9. The CDR3: CASSLRSGRAWETQYF. For the CDR3, the DNA is TGCGCCAGCAGCTTAAGAAGCGGGAGGGCCTGGGAGACCCAGTACTTC.

The chain combines TRBV13 with TRBJ1-2, with 7 bases lining up with TRBD1. Germline CDR1 PRHDT, CDR2 FYEKMQ (reference sequence). The V segment lost 5 bases and the J segment 10 bases; nucleotides outside the gene matches: 7. This CDR3 spans 12 amino acids. This chain's CDR3 is CASSPRQGNYTF. The CDR3 nucleotides read TGTGCCAGCAGCCCCCGACAGGGAAACTACACCTTC.

The chain is built from TRBV14 and TRBJ1-1, with D possibly matching TRBD1 (5 bases). V was trimmed by 5 bases and J by 1 base, leaving 11 bases between them. The V gene's germline CDR1 is SGHDN and CDR2 FVKESK. This CDR3 is 14 amino acids long. The CDR3 loop reads CASSYRHRNTEAFF. The CDR3 DNA is TGTGCCAGCAGCTACAGGCATCGGAACACTGAAGCTTTCTTT. The variable domain in full, completed from reference TRBV14 and TRBJ1-1, reads EAGVTQFPSHSVIEKGQTVTLRCDPISGHDNLYWYRRVMGKEIKFLLHFVKESKQDESGMPNNRFLAERTGGTYSTLKVQPAELEDSGVYFCASSYRHRNTEAFFGQGTRLTVV.

The V gene is TRBV2, the J gene TRBJ1-2, with D possibly matching TRBD1 (5 bases). Per germline, CDR1 SNHLY and CDR2 FYNNEI. The ends were cut back, 6 bases at V and 3 bases at J, with 11 bases in the middle. CDR3 length equals 13 residues. In nucleotides, the CDR3 is TGTGCCAGCAGGGGACTGCCAGACTATGGCTACACCTTC. It yields the protein CASRGLPDYGYTF.

The rearrangement links TRBV7-6 to TRBJ2-3; 7 bases are shared with TRBD2. Unmatched junction bases numbered 4, after V lost 5 bases and J lost 2 bases. This CDR3 has 14 amino acids. Germline CDR1 is SGHVS and CDR2 is FNYEAQ. CDR3 residues: CASSEAGLTDTQYF. In nucleotides, the CDR3 is TGTGCCAGCAGCGAAGCGGGACTCACAGATACGCAGTATTTT.

This clone has just one count. The chain uses TRBV4-1 and TRBJ1-3; 8 nucleotides align to TRBD1. Trimming took 2 bases from V and 11 from J; bases not matched to a gene: 11. Germline CDR1 and CDR2: MGHRA and YSYEKL. This CDR3 has 15 amino acids. CDR3 region: CASSQPTDREVSIYF. The CDR3 DNA sequence: TGCGCCAGCAGCCAACCCACGGACAGGGAAGTTTCCATATATTTT.

The V call is TRBV5-1, the J call TRBJ2-3, with TRBD2 matching over 15 bases. The CDR3 runs to 15 residues. Trimming at V came to 4 bases and at J to 9 bases, leaving 6 bases not matched to a gene. Per the germline V gene, CDR1 is SGHRS and CDR2 is YFSETQ. The CDR3 here is CASSQRGLAGGTQYF. The CDR3 DNA follows: TGCGCCAGCAGCCAAAGGGGACTAGCGGGGGGAACGCAGTATTTT.

The chain couples TRBV5-1 to TRBJ2-1, with D hard to call. This CDR3 is 15 amino acids long. CDR1 and CDR2 from the germline V gene are SGHRS and YFSETQ. Trimming shortened V by 0 bases and J by 0 bases, and 7 bases separated the two germline ends. CDR3: CASSLGLSSYNEQFF. The CDR3 bases are TGCGCCAGCAGCTTGGGCCTGAGCTCCTACAATGAGCAGTTCTTC.

V and J are TRBV30 and TRBJ1-2; 10 bases align to TRBD1. CDR3 size: 13 residues. Germline values: CDR1 GTSNPN, CDR2 SVGIG (reference sequence). V shed 8 bases and J 5 bases; nucleotides not matched to a gene: 8. For the CDR3, the DNA is TGTGCCCGGGCGGACAGGGGGGAGTATGGCTACACCTTC. Its protein product is CARADRGEYGYTF.

The chain recombines TRBV28 with TRBJ2-1, with TRBD2 identical over 7 bases. The germline V gene has CDR1 MDHEN and CDR2 SYDVKM. V gave up 6 bases and J gave up 4 bases; unmatched junction bases: 15. This CDR3 spans 17 amino acids. CDR3 nucleotides: TGTGCCAGCAGCCCCAAGGTTGCGGGAGTTTCATACAATGAGCAGTTCTTC. Its translation is CASSPKVAGVSYNEQFF.